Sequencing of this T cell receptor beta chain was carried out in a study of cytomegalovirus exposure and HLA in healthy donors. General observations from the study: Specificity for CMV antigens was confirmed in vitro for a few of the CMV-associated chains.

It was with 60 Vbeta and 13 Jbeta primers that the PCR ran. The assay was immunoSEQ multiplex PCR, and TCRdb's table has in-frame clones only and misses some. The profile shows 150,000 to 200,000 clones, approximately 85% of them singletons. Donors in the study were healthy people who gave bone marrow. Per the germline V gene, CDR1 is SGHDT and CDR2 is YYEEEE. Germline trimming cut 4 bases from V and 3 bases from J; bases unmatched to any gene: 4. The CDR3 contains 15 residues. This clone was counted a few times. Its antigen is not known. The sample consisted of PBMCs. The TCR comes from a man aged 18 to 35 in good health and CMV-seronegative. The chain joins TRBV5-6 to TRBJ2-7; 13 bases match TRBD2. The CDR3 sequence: CASSGGTSGDYEQYF. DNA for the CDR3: TGTGCCAGCAGCGGGGGGACTAGCGGGGACTACGAGCAGTACTTC.